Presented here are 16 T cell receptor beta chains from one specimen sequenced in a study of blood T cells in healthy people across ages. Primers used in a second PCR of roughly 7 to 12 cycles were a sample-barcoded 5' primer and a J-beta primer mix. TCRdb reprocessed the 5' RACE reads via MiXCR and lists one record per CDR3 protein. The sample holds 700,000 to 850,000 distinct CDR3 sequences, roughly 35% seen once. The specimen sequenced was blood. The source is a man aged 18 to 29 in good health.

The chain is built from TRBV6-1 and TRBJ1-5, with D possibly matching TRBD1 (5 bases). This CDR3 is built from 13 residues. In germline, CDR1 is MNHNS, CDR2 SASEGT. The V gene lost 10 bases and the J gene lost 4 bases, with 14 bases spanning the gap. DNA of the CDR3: TGTGCCACCCGGGACGGGTTGAATCAGCCCCAGCATTTT. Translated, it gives CATRDGLNQPQHF.

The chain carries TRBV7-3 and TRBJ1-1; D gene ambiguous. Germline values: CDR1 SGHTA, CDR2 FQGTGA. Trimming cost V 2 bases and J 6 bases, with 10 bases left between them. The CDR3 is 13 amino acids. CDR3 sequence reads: CASSLDPDAEAFF. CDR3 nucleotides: TGTGCCAGCAGCTTAGATCCTGACGCTGAAGCTTTCTTT. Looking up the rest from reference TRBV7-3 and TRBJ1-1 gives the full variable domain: GAGVSQTPSNKVTEKGKYVELRCDPISGHTALYWYRQSLGQGPEFLIYFQGTGAADDSGLPNDRFFAVRPEGSVSTLKIQRTERGDSAVYLCASSLDPDAEAFFGQGTRLTVV.

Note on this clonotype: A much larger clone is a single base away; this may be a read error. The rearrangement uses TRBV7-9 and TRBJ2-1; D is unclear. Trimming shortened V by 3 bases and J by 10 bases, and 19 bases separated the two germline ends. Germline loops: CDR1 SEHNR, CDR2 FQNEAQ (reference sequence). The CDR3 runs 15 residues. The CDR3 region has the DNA TGTGCCAGCAGCTTGAGCGCAGCAAGCTCCTACGAGCAGTTCTTC. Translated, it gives CASSLSAASSYEQFF.

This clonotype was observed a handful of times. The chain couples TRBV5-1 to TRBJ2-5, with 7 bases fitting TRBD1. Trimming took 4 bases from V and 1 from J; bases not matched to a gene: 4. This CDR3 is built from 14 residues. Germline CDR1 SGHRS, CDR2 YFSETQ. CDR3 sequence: CASSKGQLQETQYF. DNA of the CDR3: TGCGCCAGCAGCAAGGGACAGCTCCAAGAGACCCAGTACTTC.

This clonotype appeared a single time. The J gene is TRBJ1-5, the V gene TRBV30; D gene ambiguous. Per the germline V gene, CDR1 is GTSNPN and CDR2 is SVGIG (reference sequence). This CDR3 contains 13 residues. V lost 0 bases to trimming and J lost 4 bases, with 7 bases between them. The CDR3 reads CAWSVRENQPQHF. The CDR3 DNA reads TGTGCCTGGAGTGTAAGGGAAAATCAGCCCCAGCATTTT.

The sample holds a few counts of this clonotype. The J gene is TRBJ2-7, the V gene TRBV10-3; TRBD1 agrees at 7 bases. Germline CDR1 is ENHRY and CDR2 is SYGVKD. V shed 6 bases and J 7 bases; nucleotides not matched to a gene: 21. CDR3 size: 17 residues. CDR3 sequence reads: CAIREEYRGSSYNEQYF. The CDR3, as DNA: TGTGCCATCAGGGAAGAATACAGGGGAAGCTCCTACAATGAGCAGTACTTC.

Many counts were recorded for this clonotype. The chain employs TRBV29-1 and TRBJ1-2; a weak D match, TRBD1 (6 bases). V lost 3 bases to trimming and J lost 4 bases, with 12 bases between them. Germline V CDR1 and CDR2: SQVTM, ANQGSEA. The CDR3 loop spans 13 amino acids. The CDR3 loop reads CSVEKGQRYGYTF. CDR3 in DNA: TGCAGCGTTGAGAAAGGACAGCGCTATGGCTACACCTTC.

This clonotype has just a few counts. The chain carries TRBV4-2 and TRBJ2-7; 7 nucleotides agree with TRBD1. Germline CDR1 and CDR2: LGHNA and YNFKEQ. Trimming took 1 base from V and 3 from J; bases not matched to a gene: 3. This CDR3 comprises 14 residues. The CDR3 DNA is TGTGCCAGCAGCCAAGGTCCAGGGGGCTACGAGCAGTACTTC. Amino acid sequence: CASSQGPGGYEQYF.

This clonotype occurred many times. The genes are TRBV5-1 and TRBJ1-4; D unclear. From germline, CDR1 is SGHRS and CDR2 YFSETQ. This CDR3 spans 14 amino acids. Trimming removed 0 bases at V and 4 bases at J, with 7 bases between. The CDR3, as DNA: TGCGCCAGCAGCTTGGGGCAGAATAATGAAAAACTGTTTTTT. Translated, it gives CASSLGQNNEKLFF.

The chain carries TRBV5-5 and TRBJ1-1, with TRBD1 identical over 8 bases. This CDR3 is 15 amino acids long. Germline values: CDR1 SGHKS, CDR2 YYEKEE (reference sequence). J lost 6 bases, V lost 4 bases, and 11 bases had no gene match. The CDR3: CASSLRLTGGAEAFF. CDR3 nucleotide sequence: TGTGCCAGCAGCCTAAGGCTAACAGGGGGAGCTGAAGCTTTCTTT.

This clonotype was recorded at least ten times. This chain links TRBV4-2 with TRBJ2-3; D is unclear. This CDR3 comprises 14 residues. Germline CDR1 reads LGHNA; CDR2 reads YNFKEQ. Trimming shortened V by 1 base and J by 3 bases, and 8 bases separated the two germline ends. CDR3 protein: CASSQGRTTDTQYF. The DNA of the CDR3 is TGTGCCAGCAGCCAAGGGCGGACGACAGATACGCAGTATTTT.

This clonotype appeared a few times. In DNA, the CDR3 is TGTGCCAGCACCAACCAGGTGGGGGGCGGTGGCAATCAGCCCCAGCATTTT. This sequence encodes CASTNQVGGGGNQPQHF. The V and J genes are TRBV2 and TRBJ1-5; maybe TRBD1 (6 bases). V gave up 7 bases and J gave up 2 bases, with 21 bases separating them. CDR1 is SNHLY, CDR2 FYNNEI, per germline. The CDR3 loop spans 17 amino acids. Looking up the rest from reference TRBV2 and TRBJ1-5 gives the full variable domain: EPEVTQTPSHQVTQMGQEVILRCVPISNHLYFYWYRQILGQKVEFLVSFYNNEISEKSEIFDDQFSVERPDGSNFTLKIRSTKLEDSAMYFCASTNQVGGGGNQPQHFGDGTRLSIL.

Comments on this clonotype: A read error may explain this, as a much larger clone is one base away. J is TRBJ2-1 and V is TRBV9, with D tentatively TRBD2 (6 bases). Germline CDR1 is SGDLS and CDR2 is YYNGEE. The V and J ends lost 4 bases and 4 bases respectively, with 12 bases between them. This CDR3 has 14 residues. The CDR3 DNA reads TGTGCCAGCAGCCCGGGGCGGGATTACAATGAGCAGTTCTTC. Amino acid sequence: CASSPGRDYNEQFF.

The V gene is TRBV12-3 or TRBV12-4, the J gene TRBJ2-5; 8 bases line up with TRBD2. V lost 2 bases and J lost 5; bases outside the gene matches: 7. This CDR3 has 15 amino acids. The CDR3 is CASSLNTGGAETQYF. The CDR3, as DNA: TGTGCCAGCAGTTTAAACACCGGGGGGGCCGAGACCCAGTACTTC.

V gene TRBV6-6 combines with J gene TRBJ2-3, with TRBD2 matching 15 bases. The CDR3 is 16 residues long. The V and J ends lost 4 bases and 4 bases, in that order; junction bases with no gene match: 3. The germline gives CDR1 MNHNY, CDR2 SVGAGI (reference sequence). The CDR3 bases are TGTGCCAGCAGTTTTGGGACTAGCGGGAGGCCAGATACGCAGTATTTT. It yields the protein CASSFGTSGRPDTQYF.

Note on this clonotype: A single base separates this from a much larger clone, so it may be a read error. This chain's CDR3 is CASSPTNRGANNEQFF. CDR3 DNA sequence: TGTGCCAGCAGCCCCACAAACAGGGGGGCCAACAATGAGCAGTTCTTC. This chain joins TRBV12-3 or TRBV12-4 and TRBJ2-1, with 8 nucleotides matching TRBD1. The CDR3 is 16 amino acids. J lost 5 bases, V lost 6 bases, and 12 bases had no gene match.